One sample yielded the 25 T cell receptor beta chains listed below, sequenced in a study of vaccination and CD4 T cells after COVID-19. Noted treatment: roughly nine-day PBMC culture with coronavirus spike peptide pools or control peptides (ViraFEST assay). For these receptors, no antigen is known. The assay that was used to sequence DNA from cultured CD4+ T cells was the Oncomine TCR Beta short-read assay. TCRdb analysed the PCR reads with MiXCR anew, one entry per CDR3 protein. The data contain thousands of distinct CDR3 sequences, about 67% of them singletons. The sample consisted of CD4+ T cells from blood, cultured in vitro. The receptors originated from a human donor who had recovered from COVID-19.

The chain combines TRBV25-1 with TRBJ2-7, with 10 bases aligning to TRBD1. Germline assignment: CDR1 MGHDK and CDR2 SYGVNS. With 1 base clipped from V and 6 bases from J, the junction kept 3 bases outside the gene matches. CDR3 length: 14 residues. CDR3 nucleotide sequence: TGTGCCAGCAGTGAATCTGGGACAGGGGTCGAGCAGTACTTC. As protein: CASSESGTGVEQYF.

The J gene is TRBJ2-7, the V gene TRBV20-1, with 10 bases fitting TRBD1. With 3 bases clipped from V and 2 bases from J, the junction kept 4 bases outside the gene matches. The CDR3 loop spans 14 amino acids. The germline V gene has CDR1 DFQATT and CDR2 SNEGSKA (reference sequence). The CDR3 DNA follows: TGCAGTGCTAGTTCCGGGACAGGGGCCTACGAGCAGTACTTC. Its translation is CSASSGTGAYEQYF.

The chain couples TRBV7-9 to TRBJ2-5, with TRBD1 as a possible D gene (6 bases). CDR1 is SEHNR and CDR2 is FQNEAQ in the germline V gene (reference sequence). The CDR3 sequence is 16 residues long. V was clipped by 6 bases and J by 2 bases, with 19 bases between them. The CDR3 bases are TGTGCCAGCAGTACCACCGGGACAATGGGGCAAGAGACCCAGTACTTC. Protein: CASSTTGTMGQETQYF.

This clonotype was found a few times. The rearrangement links TRBV19 to TRBJ2-2, with TRBD2 as a possible D gene (5 bases). CDR3 length: 17 residues. Germline loops: CDR1 LNHDA, CDR2 SQIVND (reference sequence). V lost 5 bases and J 5 bases, leaving 21 bases between the germline ends. The CDR3 loop is CASSSHRDGTSTGELFF. The CDR3 DNA reads as TGTGCCAGTAGTTCCCATCGGGATGGTACTTCTACCGGGGAGCTGTTTTTT.

This rearrangement joins TRBV27 to TRBJ1-1; TRBD1 matches at 9 bases. In germline, CDR1 is MNHEY, CDR2 SMNVEV (reference sequence). J lost 1 base, V lost 7 bases, and 13 bases had no gene match. This CDR3 has 17 amino acids. CDR3 residues: CASINRRDRAENTEAFF. CDR3 DNA sequence: TGTGCCAGCATCAACCGCCGGGACAGGGCGGAGAACACTGAAGCTTTCTTT.

This clonotype was seen a few times. This sequence joins TRBV15 and TRBJ2-5; the match to TRBD2 covers 7 bases. The CDR3 has 15 residues. With V trimmed by 0 bases and J by 4 bases, 5 bases remained unmatched. Germline loops: CDR1 LNHNV, CDR2 YYDKDF (reference sequence). CDR3 DNA sequence: TGTGCCACCAGCAGAGATGGGGGGGGAGGAGAGACCCAGTACTTC. It yields the protein CATSRDGGGGETQYF.

The chain couples TRBV7-2 to TRBJ2-7; 8 bases agree with TRBD1. Looked up from germline, CDR1 is SGHTA and CDR2 is FQGNSA. The CDR3 is 14 amino acids. The ends lost 5 bases at V and 5 bases at J; junction bases unmatched: 8. CDR3 sequence (DNA): TGTGCCAGCAGCCTTAGGACAGGGCCCCACGAGCAGTACTTC. This sequence encodes CASSLRTGPHEQYF.

The V and J genes are TRBV7-3 and TRBJ2-7, with TRBD1 matching over 7 bases. The CDR3 loop spans 14 amino acids. The trim removed 1 base at V and 6 bases at J, leaving 6 bases unmatched. From germline, CDR1 is SGHTA and CDR2 FQGTGA. DNA of the CDR3: TGTGCCAGCAGCTTAAGTGGAACAGGGGTCGAGCAGTACTTC. It yields the protein CASSLSGTGVEQYF.

The chain employs TRBV7-2 and TRBJ1-5, with TRBD1 identical over 8 bases. The CDR3 is 16 residues long. In germline, CDR1 is SGHTA, CDR2 FQGNSA. After removal of 2 bases from V and 1 base from J, the junction contained 4 bases not matched to a gene. The CDR3 protein is CASSLYTGGSNQPQHF. The CDR3 DNA sequence: TGTGCCAGCAGCTTATACACAGGGGGAAGCAATCAGCCCCAGCATTTT.

V is TRBV7-8 and J is TRBJ2-7; 8 bases line up with TRBD1. The CDR3 length is 16 residues. With 3 bases clipped from V and 0 bases from J, the junction kept 7 bases outside the gene matches. The germline V gene encodes CDR1 SGHVS and CDR2 FQNEAQ. CDR3 amino acids: CASSFRDRSLSYEQYF. CDR3 bases: TGTGCCAGCAGCTTCCGGGACAGGTCGCTCTCCTACGAGCAGTACTTC.

V gene TRBV7-2 combines with J gene TRBJ2-2; 8 bases agree with TRBD2. Germline-derived CDR1 and CDR2 are SGHTA and FQGNSA. Trimming at V came to 1 base and at J to 1 base, leaving 2 bases not matched to a gene. CDR3 size: 16 residues. The CDR3 loop is CASSLGLAGNTGELFF. CDR3 nucleotides: TGTGCCAGCAGCTTAGGGCTAGCGGGGAACACCGGGGAGCTGTTTTTT. Filled out from reference TRBV7-2 and TRBJ2-2, the complete variable domain reads GAGVSQSPSNKVTEKGKDVELRCDPISGHTALYWYRQSLGQGLEFLIYFQGNSAPDKSGLPSDRFSAERTGGSVSTLTIQRTQQEDSAVYLCASSLGLAGNTGELFFGEGSRLTVL.

The chain recombines TRBV20-1 with TRBJ2-1, with TRBD1 matching over 10 bases. Germline CDR1 and CDR2: DFQATT and SNEGSKA (reference sequence). This CDR3 contains 15 residues. V shed 1 base, J shed 4 bases, and the junction held 4 bases outside the gene matches. This chain's CDR3 is CSARVMDRGYNEQFF. The DNA of the CDR3 is TGCAGTGCTAGAGTTATGGACAGGGGGTACAATGAGCAGTTCTTC.

The rearrangement uses TRBV10-3 and TRBJ1-5; no firm D call. V lost 3 bases and J 10 bases, leaving 13 bases between the germline ends. CDR1 is ENHRY and CDR2 is SYGVKD in the germline V gene. The CDR3 is 13 residues long. The chain's CDR3 is CAISESDISPQHF. In DNA, the CDR3 is TGTGCCATCAGTGAATCGGATATCAGCCCCCAGCATTTT.

This clonotype was seen a few times. V is TRBV20-1 and J is TRBJ2-5; D is possibly TRBD1 (6 bases). The V gene lost 0 bases and the J gene lost 5 bases, with 16 bases spanning the gap. Per the germline V gene, CDR1 is DFQATT and CDR2 is SNEGSKA (reference sequence). The CDR3 runs 15 residues. CDR3 sequence (DNA): TGCAGTGCTAGAGAGGGACATGGCCCGAGGGAGACCCAGTACTTC. Translating it yields CSAREGHGPRETQYF.

The chain has TRBV12-3 or TRBV12-4 and TRBJ1-2; D gene unclear. The V and J ends lost 3 bases and 2 bases respectively, with 7 bases between them. The CDR3 runs 13 residues. CDR3 coding DNA: TGTGCCAGCAGTTTGAAGGGCAACTATGGCTACACCTTC. Translated: CASSLKGNYGYTF.

V usage is TRBV7-2 and J usage is TRBJ2-3; 10 positions match TRBD2. In germline, CDR1 is SGHTA, CDR2 FQGNSA. The CDR3 sequence is 17 residues long. V lost 5 bases and J lost 1; bases outside the gene matches: 9. CDR3 bases: TGTGCCAGCAGCGAGTTAGCGGGAGGCTGGGGCACAGATACGCAGTATTTT. Its translation is CASSELAGGWGTDTQYF.

The chain carries TRBV18 and TRBJ1-2, with D unresolved. The CDR3 sequence is 16 residues long. Germline lookup yields CDR1 KGHSH and CDR2 LQKENI. V lost 3 bases to trimming and J lost 5 bases, with 19 bases between them. The CDR3 region is CASSPPGSKRRYGYTF. CDR3 coding DNA: TGTGCCAGCTCACCGCCCGGATCCAAACGCCGTTATGGCTACACCTTC.

The chain recombines TRBV12-3 or TRBV12-4 with TRBJ2-7; 7 positions match TRBD1. The V gene end was trimmed by 3 bases and the J gene end by 6 bases; junction bases not matched to a gene: 2. The CDR3 sequence is 12 residues long. For the CDR3, the DNA is TGTGCCAGCAGTTTCGGGACAGTCGAGCAGTACTTC. Its protein product is CASSFGTVEQYF.

This clonotype was detected only a few times. The chain couples TRBV7-2 to TRBJ2-3; D gene ambiguous. The germline V gene has CDR1 SGHTA and CDR2 FQGNSA. This CDR3 comprises 13 residues. V gave up 6 bases and J gave up 1 base, with 8 bases separating them. The CDR3 loop reads CASRTGGTDTQYF. The CDR3, as DNA: TGTGCCAGCAGGACTGGGGGCACAGATACGCAGTATTTT.

Only a few counts were recorded for this clonotype. This sequence joins TRBV20-1 and TRBJ1-1; D possibly corresponds to TRBD1 (5 bases). Trimming pared 1 base from V and 4 bases from J, leaving 10 bases between. Germline assignment: CDR1 DFQATT and CDR2 SNEGSKA (reference sequence). This CDR3 spans 13 amino acids. The CDR3 DNA reads as TGCAGTGCTAGAGCGGGGGGAGTCACTGAAGCTTTCTTT. As protein: CSARAGGVTEAFF.

In its sample, this clonotype was seen a few times. For the CDR3, the DNA is TGCAGTGCTAGTGGGGGGGTAGGGGAGTGGGAAAAACTGTTTTTT. Translation gives CSASGGVGEWEKLFF. The chain links TRBV20-1 to TRBJ1-4, with TRBD1 as a possible D gene (5 bases). V lost 3 bases to trimming and J lost 8 bases, with 19 bases between them. Germline V lookup: CDR1 DFQATT, CDR2 SNEGSKA (reference sequence). The CDR3 loop spans 15 amino acids.

The rearrangement uses TRBV20-1 and TRBJ2-3; no firm D call. CDR3 length: 12 residues. From germline, CDR1 is DFQATT and CDR2 SNEGSKA (reference sequence). V shed 3 bases and J shed 2 bases, with 6 bases lying between them. Here the CDR3 reads CSASGTTDTQYF. The CDR3 nucleotides read TGCAGTGCTAGCGGTACCACAGATACGCAGTATTTT.

CDR3 sequence (DNA): TGTGCCAGTAGTATGGGGGGAGTTCAAGAGACCCAGTACTTC. Its translation: CASSMGGVQETQYF. The chain has TRBV19 and TRBJ2-5, with a possible D match to TRBD2 (6 bases). The CDR3 runs to 14 residues. The V end lost 3 bases, the J end lost 2 bases, and 10 bases lay between the germline ends. The germline V gene has CDR1 LNHDA and CDR2 SQIVND (reference sequence).

Comments on this clonotype: A junction end diverges from the germline sequence, so it may reflect a read error. The rearrangement joins TRBV6-1 to TRBJ2-7, with 7 bases that match TRBD1. This CDR3 is built from 13 residues. In germline, CDR1 is MNHNS, CDR2 SASEGT. CDR3 DNA: TGTGCCAGCAGTGAAGGTACGGACAGGCTTTTTAACTTC. This sequence encodes CASSEGTDRLFNF.

CDR3 DNA sequence: TGTGCCAGCAGGCGCCCAGGGACTAGCCTAAAAGAGACCCAGTACTTC. Amino acid sequence: CASRRPGTSLKETQYF. V is TRBV11-2 and J is TRBJ2-5, with 9 bases lining up with TRBD2. V trimming: 6 bases; J trimming: 3 bases; junction bases outside the gene matches: 11. The CDR3 is made up of 16 amino acids. Germline loops: CDR1 SGHAT, CDR2 FQNNGV.